These 11 T cell receptor beta chains were all obtained from the same sample, sequenced in a study of OX40 agonist ivuxolimab in advanced cancers. Method: immunoSEQ multiplex PCR; TCRdb's copy keeps in-frame clones and lacks some. This sample has tens of thousands of clones, with roughly 88% found just once. This specimen was CD4+ or CD8+ T cells sorted from blood, taken in a trial of the OX40 agonist ivuxolimab. The source is an adult with an advanced solid tumor such as melanoma, head and neck, liver or kidney cancer.

The genes are TRBV4-2 and TRBJ2-7; 10 bases match TRBD2. The junction had 8 bases not matched to a gene; V was cut back by 2 bases and J by 4 bases. Germline V gene lookup returns CDR1 LGHNA and CDR2 YNFKEQ. CDR3 length: 16 residues. CDR3: CASSQTLAGVGYEQYF. CDR3 DNA sequence: TGTGCCAGCAGCCAAACCCTAGCGGGAGTGGGATACGAGCAGTACTTC.

The chain has TRBV20-1 and TRBJ2-1; D remains unclear. Germline CDR1 reads DFQATT; CDR2 reads SNEGSKA (reference sequence). The CDR3 covers 11 residues. The V end lost 6 bases, the J end lost 6 bases, and 9 bases lay between the germline ends. The CDR3 spells CSASSANEQFF. For the CDR3, the DNA is TGCAGTGCGTCGAGCGCCAATGAGCAGTTCTTC.

This clone came up a few times. The chain carries TRBV29-1 and TRBJ2-1; 12 nucleotides match TRBD1. Trimming cost V 6 bases and J 7 bases; bases outside gene matches: 10. This CDR3 region has 15 residues. Germline values: CDR1 SQVTM, CDR2 ANQGSEA. CDR3 protein: CSVPFRDRGRNEQFF. In nucleotides, the CDR3 is TGCAGCGTGCCCTTCCGGGACAGGGGGCGTAATGAGCAGTTCTTC.

The V call is TRBV11-3, the J call TRBJ2-7; 14 nucleotides line up with TRBD2. The CDR3 totals 14 residues. CDR1 is SGHNT and CDR2 is YENEEA in the germline V gene. V lost 3 bases to trimming and J lost 6 bases; unmatched junction nucleotides: 1. The CDR3 loop reads CASSLGTSGSEQYF. CDR3 coding DNA: TGTGCCAGCAGCTTGGGGACTAGCGGGAGCGAGCAGTACTTC.

This clone was observed a single time. The chain combines TRBV27 with TRBJ2-7; no firm D call. Between the trimmed V and J ends, which lost 3 bases and 0 bases, there was a span of 9 bases. Germline lookup yields CDR1 MNHEY and CDR2 SMNVEV (reference sequence). CDR3 length: 14 amino acids. CDR3 DNA: TGTGCCAGCAGTTTCGACACCGACTCCTACGAGCAGTACTTC. Amino acids: CASSFDTDSYEQYF.

The V and J genes are TRBV28 and TRBJ2-5, with 11 bases lining up with TRBD1. With 6 bases clipped from V and 0 bases from J, the junction kept 9 bases outside the gene matches. CDR3 length equals 17 residues. The germline V gene encodes CDR1 MDHEN and CDR2 SYDVKM. CDR3 nucleotide sequence: TGTGCCAGCAGAGCTAGGGGACAGGGGGGGTACCAAGAGACCCAGTACTTC. It codes for CASRARGQGGYQETQYF.

J is TRBJ1-5 and V is TRBV2, with 7 bases lining up with TRBD1. The germline gives CDR1 SNHLY, CDR2 FYNNEI. V shed 6 bases, J shed 2 bases, and the junction held 7 bases outside the gene matches. The CDR3 has 15 residues. The CDR3 DNA follows: TGTGCCAGCAGAAAGGGGGCGGGAGGCAATCAGCCCCAGCATTTT. It is translated as CASRKGAGGNQPQHF.

V gene TRBV7-6 combines with J gene TRBJ2-2; D is uncertain. In germline, CDR1 is SGHVS, CDR2 FNYEAQ. V lost 2 bases to trimming and J lost 0 bases, with 10 bases between them. The CDR3 has 16 residues. The DNA for the CDR3 is TGTGCCAGCAGCTTAAGGAGTTTCTCGAACACCGGGGAGCTGTTTTTT. It translates to CASSLRSFSNTGELFF.

V usage is TRBV30 and J usage is TRBJ2-5; no firm D call. Germline V gene lookup returns CDR1 GTSNPN and CDR2 SVGIG (reference sequence). Trimming removed 1 base at V and 3 bases at J, with 12 bases between. This CDR3 has 14 residues. The CDR3 DNA reads TGTGCCTGGAGTGACGCACAGTGGAAAGAGACCCAGTACTTC. Its protein is CAWSDAQWKETQYF. The full variable domain, rest sourced from reference TRBV30 and TRBJ2-5, is SQTIHQWPATLVQPVGSPLSLECTVEGTSNPNLYWYRQAAGRGLQLLFYSVGIGQISSEVPQNLSASRPQDRQFILSSKKLLLSDSGFYLCAWSDAQWKETQYFGPGTRLLVL.

The V and J genes are TRBV6-1 and TRBJ2-1; 8 nucleotides line up with TRBD2. Germline V gene data show CDR1 as MNHNS and CDR2 as SASEGT. Losses at the gene ends were 6 bases for V and 6 bases for J; bases not matched to a gene: 10. The CDR3 spans 15 residues. The DNA of the CDR3 is TGTGCCAGCAGCGCGGGACTAAGCGGGGGCAATGAGCAGTTCTTC. Protein: CASSAGLSGGNEQFF.

The genes are TRBV11-2 and TRBJ1-1, with a tentative D call TRBD1 (5 bases). This CDR3 has 13 residues. V was shortened by 2 bases and J by 7 bases, with 11 bases between the two germline ends. Germline V lookup: CDR1 SGHAT, CDR2 FQNNGV. The CDR3 loop is CASSLRTLFEAFF. CDR3 in DNA: TGTGCCAGCAGCTTAAGGACACTATTTGAAGCTTTCTTT. The variable domain in full, with the rest retrieved from reference TRBV11-2 and TRBJ1-1, is EAGVAQSPRYKIIEKRQSVAFWCNPISGHATLYWYQQILGQGPKLLIQFQNNGVVDDSQLPKDRFSAERLKGVDSTLKIQPAKLEDSAVYLCASSLRTLFEAFFGQGTRLTVV.